These T cell receptor beta chains were read from a single sample in a study of spatial heterogeneity in lung cancer. TCRdb ran MiXCR on the 5' RACE reads and lists one entry per CDR3 protein. The sample gives 20,000 to 30,000 distinct CDR3 sequences, roughly 9% of which show up once; less than 9.5% is in the top ten. The starting material was lung tumor tissue, obtained at surgery. These receptors came from a male donor with early-stage non-small cell lung cancer. Each CDR3 is given with its conserved first and last residue. Fields, in order: D gene, clone size, V gene, J gene, CDR3 protein, CDR3 DNA. A D gene is named only where the DNA matches it firmly. The listing skips clone size in some rows; elsewhere it reads once, few, many or a size class.

d_gene: NA
abundance: NA
v_gene: TRBV12-3/TRBV12-4
j_gene: TRBJ2-7
CDR3aa: CASSIQGPRSYEQYF
CDR3nt: TGTGCCAGCAGTATCCAAGGGCCCCGCTCCTACGAGCAGTACTTC

d_gene: NA
abundance: many
v_gene: TRBV7-8
j_gene: TRBJ2-7
CDR3aa: CASSFDRNSYEQYF
CDR3nt: TGTGCCAGCAGCTTCGACCGAAACTCCTACGAGCAGTACTTC

d_gene: NA
abundance: medium-sized
v_gene: TRBV7-9
j_gene: TRBJ1-1
CDR3aa: CASTSTVTVNTEAFF
CDR3nt: TGTGCCAGCACCTCTACCGTTACAGTGAACACTGAAGCTTTCTTT

d_gene: TRBD1
abundance: NA
v_gene: TRBV5-5
j_gene: TRBJ2-3
CDR3aa: CASSVAGTGLPDTQYF
CDR3nt: TGTGCCAGCAGCGTTGCCGGGACAGGCCTACCAGATACGCAGTATTTT

d_gene: NA
abundance: NA
v_gene: TRBV19
j_gene: TRBJ1-5
CDR3aa: CASSDRGNQPQHF
CDR3nt: TGTGCCAGTTCGGACAGAGGCAATCAGCCCCAGCATTTT

d_gene: NA
abundance: many
v_gene: TRBV5-1
j_gene: TRBJ2-5
CDR3aa: CASSRDQETQYF
CDR3nt: TGCGCCAGCAGCAGGGACCAAGAGACCCAGTACTTC

d_gene: NA
abundance: medium-sized
v_gene: TRBV4-1
j_gene: TRBJ2-5
CDR3aa: CASSQLARETQYF
CDR3nt: TGCGCCAGCAGCCAACTAGCTCGTGAGACCCAGTACTTC

d_gene: NA
abundance: many
v_gene: TRBV25-1
j_gene: TRBJ2-7
CDR3aa: CASSPSVGSSYEQYF
CDR3nt: TGTGCCAGCAGTCCCTCCGTCGGGAGCTCCTACGAGCAGTACTTC

d_gene: TRBD2
abundance: NA
v_gene: TRBV3-1
j_gene: TRBJ2-5
CDR3aa: CASRRLAGGPEETQYF
CDR3nt: TGTGCCAGCAGGCGACTAGCGGGAGGGCCTGAAGAGACCCAGTACTTC

d_gene: TRBD2
abundance: many
v_gene: TRBV5-1
j_gene: TRBJ2-3
CDR3aa: CASSILGTSGPSTDTQYF
CDR3nt: TGCGCCAGCAGCATTCTCGGGACTAGCGGGCCTAGCACAGATACGCAGTATTTT

d_gene: NA
abundance: few
v_gene: TRBV10-2
j_gene: TRBJ2-5
CDR3aa: CASSGWAQETQYF
CDR3nt: TGCGCCAGCAGTGGGTGGGCCCAAGAGACCCAGTACTTC

d_gene: NA
abundance: many
v_gene: TRBV6-2/TRBV6-3
j_gene: TRBJ1-1
CDR3aa: CASSSRGNTEAFF
CDR3nt: TGTGCCAGCAGTTCACGGGGGAACACTGAAGCTTTCTTT

d_gene: NA
abundance: many
v_gene: TRBV28
j_gene: TRBJ2-7
CDR3aa: CASSLPLAEGQYF
CDR3nt: TGTGCCAGCAGTTTACCACTGGCCGAGGGGCAGTACTTC

d_gene: NA
abundance: NA
v_gene: TRBV15
j_gene: TRBJ2-1
CDR3aa: CATSRVFNEQFF
CDR3nt: TGTGCCACCAGCAGAGTCTTCAATGAGCAGTTCTTC

d_gene: TRBD1
abundance: many
v_gene: TRBV29-1
j_gene: TRBJ1-1
CDR3aa: CSAADRDFGAFF
CDR3nt: TGCAGCGCTGCCGACAGGGACTTTGGCGCTTTCTTT

d_gene: TRBD1
abundance: many
v_gene: TRBV5-1
j_gene: TRBJ2-6
CDR3aa: CASSPRTGAPGGANVLTF
CDR3nt: TGCGCCAGCAGCCCGCGGACAGGGGCCCCGGGAGGGGCCAACGTCCTGACTTTC

d_gene: NA
abundance: few
v_gene: TRBV11-2
j_gene: TRBJ2-5
CDR3aa: CASSLGPTKETQYF
CDR3nt: TGTGCCAGCAGCTTAGGGCCCACGAAAGAGACCCAGTACTTC

d_gene: TRBD1
abundance: many
v_gene: TRBV28
j_gene: TRBJ1-1
CDR3aa: CASRRTGGRSEAFF
CDR3nt: TGTGCCAGCAGACGGACAGGGGGCCGGAGTGAAGCTTTCTTT

d_gene: NA
abundance: NA
v_gene: TRBV6-2/TRBV6-3
j_gene: TRBJ1-6
CDR3aa: CASSYNRNSPLHF
CDR3nt: TGTGCCAGCAGTTATAATCGGAATTCACCCCTCCACTTT

d_gene: NA
abundance: few
v_gene: TRBV9
j_gene: TRBJ2-1
CDR3aa: CASSGWRDNEQFF
CDR3nt: TGTGCCAGCAGCGGGTGGAGGGACAATGAGCAGTTCTTC

d_gene: TRBD1
abundance: many
v_gene: TRBV7-9
j_gene: TRBJ2-3
CDR3aa: CASSLGQAGGRTDTQYF
CDR3nt: TGTGCCAGCAGCCTAGGACAGGCCGGAGGCAGAACAGATACGCAGTATTTT

d_gene: NA
abundance: many
v_gene: TRBV2
j_gene: TRBJ2-2
CDR3aa: CASSVGVTRRTGELFF
CDR3nt: TGTGCCAGCAGTGTGGGGGTGACCCGGCGGACCGGGGAGCTGTTTTTT

d_gene: NA
abundance: many
v_gene: TRBV6-5
j_gene: TRBJ1-1
CDR3aa: CASSYVQKNTEAFF
CDR3nt: TGTGCCAGCAGTTACGTACAGAAGAACACTGAAGCTTTCTTT

d_gene: TRBD1
abundance: many
v_gene: TRBV5-6
j_gene: TRBJ2-7
CDR3aa: CASSLWGQGAYEQYF
CDR3nt: TGTGCCAGCAGCTTGTGGGGACAGGGAGCCTACGAGCAGTACTTC

d_gene: NA
abundance: many
v_gene: TRBV27
j_gene: TRBJ1-4
CDR3aa: CASSLRASTNEKLFF
CDR3nt: TGTGCCAGCAGTTTAAGAGCGTCAACTAATGAAAAACTGTTTTTT

d_gene: NA
abundance: NA
v_gene: TRBV20-1
j_gene: TRBJ2-3
CDR3aa: CSAGQIGGFSSSTDTQYF
CDR3nt: TGCAGTGCCGGACAGATCGGCGGGTTCTCTTCTAGCACAGATACGCAGTATTTT

d_gene: NA
abundance: few
v_gene: TRBV5-1
j_gene: TRBJ2-2
CDR3aa: CASSSKQSAGTGELFF
CDR3nt: TGCGCCAGCAGCTCCAAGCAGTCGGCGGGCACCGGGGAGCTGTTTTTT

d_gene: TRBD1
abundance: NA
v_gene: TRBV4-2
j_gene: TRBJ1-2
CDR3aa: CASSHPDRGRKSGGYTF
CDR3nt: TGTGCCAGCAGCCATCCTGACAGGGGAAGAAAATCCGGTGGCTACACCTTC

d_gene: TRBD2
abundance: NA
v_gene: TRBV6-6
j_gene: TRBJ2-5
CDR3aa: CASSPLAGVIKSTQYF
CDR3nt: TGTGCCAGCAGTCCTCTAGCGGGGGTAATAAAGAGTACCCAGTACTTC

d_gene: NA
abundance: many
v_gene: TRBV5-1
j_gene: TRBJ2-3
CDR3aa: CASSLGDTDTQYF
CDR3nt: TGCGCCAGCAGCTTGGGTGACACAGATACGCAGTATTTT

d_gene: NA
abundance: many
v_gene: TRBV6-5
j_gene: TRBJ1-1
CDR3aa: CASTYQGHTEAFF
CDR3nt: TGTGCCAGCACCTATCAGGGGCACACTGAAGCTTTCTTT

d_gene: NA
abundance: many
v_gene: TRBV4-2
j_gene: TRBJ2-2
CDR3aa: CASSQARTRYTGELFF
CDR3nt: TGTGCCAGCAGCCAAGCCCGGACACGATACACCGGGGAGCTGTTTTTT

d_gene: NA
abundance: many
v_gene: TRBV7-9
j_gene: TRBJ2-3
CDR3aa: CASAYSSISDTQYF
CDR3nt: TGTGCCAGCGCCTACAGCTCTATCTCAGATACGCAGTATTTT

d_gene: NA
abundance: many
v_gene: TRBV2
j_gene: TRBJ1-2
CDR3aa: CASRDRGYTF
CDR3nt: TGTGCCAGCAGGGACCGTGGCTACACCTTC

d_gene: NA
abundance: few
v_gene: TRBV6-5
j_gene: TRBJ2-7
CDR3aa: CASRPGTGTYEQYF
CDR3nt: TGTGCCAGCAGACCCGGGACTGGCACCTACGAGCAGTACTTC

d_gene: NA
abundance: NA
v_gene: TRBV28
j_gene: TRBJ1-4
CDR3aa: CASSSPQGSEKLFF
CDR3nt: TGTGCCAGCAGTTCCCCACAGGGTAGTGAAAAACTGTTTTTT

d_gene: NA
abundance: few
v_gene: TRBV5-6
j_gene: TRBJ1-2
CDR3aa: CASSLKTQNYGYTF
CDR3nt: TGTGCCAGCAGCTTAAAAACACAGAATTATGGCTACACCTTC

d_gene: TRBD1
abundance: many
v_gene: TRBV7-3
j_gene: TRBJ1-1
CDR3aa: CASSLGQGLEAFF
CDR3nt: TGTGCCAGCAGCTTAGGACAGGGGCTTGAAGCTTTCTTT

d_gene: NA
abundance: NA
v_gene: TRBV4-1
j_gene: TRBJ2-6
CDR3aa: CASSQEGASGANVLTF
CDR3nt: TGCGCCAGCAGCCAAGAAGGGGCCTCTGGGGCCAACGTCCTGACTTTC

d_gene: NA
abundance: NA
v_gene: TRBV11-2
j_gene: TRBJ2-5
CDR3aa: CASSLEETQYF
CDR3nt: TGTGCCAGCAGCTTAGAGGAGACCCAGTACTTC

d_gene: NA
abundance: once
v_gene: TRBV3-1
j_gene: TRBJ1-1
CDR3aa: CASSQGSGLNTEAFF
CDR3nt: TGTGCCAGCAGCCAAGGTTCAGGGCTAAACACTGAAGCTTTCTTT